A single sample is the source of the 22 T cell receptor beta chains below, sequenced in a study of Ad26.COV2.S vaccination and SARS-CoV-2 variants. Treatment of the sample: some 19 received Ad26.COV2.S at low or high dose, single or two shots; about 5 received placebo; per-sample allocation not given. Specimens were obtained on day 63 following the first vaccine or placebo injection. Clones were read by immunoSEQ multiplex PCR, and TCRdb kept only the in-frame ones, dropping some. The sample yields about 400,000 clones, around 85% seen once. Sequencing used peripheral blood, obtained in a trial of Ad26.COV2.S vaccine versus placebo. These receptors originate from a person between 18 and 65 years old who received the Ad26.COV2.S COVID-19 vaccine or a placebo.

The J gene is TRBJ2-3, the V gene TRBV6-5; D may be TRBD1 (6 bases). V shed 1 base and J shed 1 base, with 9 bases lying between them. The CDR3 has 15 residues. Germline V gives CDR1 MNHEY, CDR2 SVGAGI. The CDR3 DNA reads TGTGCCAGCAGTTACTGGGGGCCGGGCACAGATACGCAGTATTTT. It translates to CASSYWGPGTDTQYF.

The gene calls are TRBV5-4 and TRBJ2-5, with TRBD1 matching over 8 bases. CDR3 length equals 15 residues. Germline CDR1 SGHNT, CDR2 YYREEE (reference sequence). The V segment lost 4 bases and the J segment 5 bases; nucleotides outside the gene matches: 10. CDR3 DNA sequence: TGTGCCAGCAGCATGGACAGGGTTTGGGTTGAGACCCAGTACTTC. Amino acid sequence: CASSMDRVWVETQYF.

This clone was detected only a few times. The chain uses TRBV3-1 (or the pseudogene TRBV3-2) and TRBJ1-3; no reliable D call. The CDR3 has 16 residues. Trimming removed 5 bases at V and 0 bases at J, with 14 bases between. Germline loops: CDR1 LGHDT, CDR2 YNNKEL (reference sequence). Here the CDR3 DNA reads TGTGCCAGCAGCTTCGGACTCCAATACTCTGGAAACACCATATATTTT. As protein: CASSFGLQYSGNTIYF.

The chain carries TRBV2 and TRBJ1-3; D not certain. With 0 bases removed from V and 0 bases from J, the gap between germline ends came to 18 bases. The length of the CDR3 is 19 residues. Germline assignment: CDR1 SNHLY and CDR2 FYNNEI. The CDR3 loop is CASSEANYWTADSGNTIYF. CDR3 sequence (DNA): TGTGCCAGCAGTGAAGCGAACTATTGGACGGCCGACTCTGGAAACACCATATATTTT.

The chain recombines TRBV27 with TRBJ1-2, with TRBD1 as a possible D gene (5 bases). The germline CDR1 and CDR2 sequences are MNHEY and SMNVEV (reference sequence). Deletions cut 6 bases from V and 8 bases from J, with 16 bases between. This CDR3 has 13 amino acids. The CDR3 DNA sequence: TGTGCCAGCAGAATGACCCTGGGGGGGGGCTACACCTTC. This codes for CASRMTLGGGYTF.

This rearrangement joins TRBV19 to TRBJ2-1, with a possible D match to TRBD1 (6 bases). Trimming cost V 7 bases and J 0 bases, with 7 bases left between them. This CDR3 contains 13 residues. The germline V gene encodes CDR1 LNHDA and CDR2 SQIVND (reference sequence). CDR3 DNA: TGTGCCAGTACAGGGGCCTCCTACAATGAGCAGTTCTTC. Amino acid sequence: CASTGASYNEQFF.

The CDR3 bases are TGTGCCAGCAGCTTGGTCCGGAGCCACACCGGGGAGCTGTTTTTT. It is translated as CASSLVRSHTGELFF. The chain carries TRBV5-6 and TRBJ2-2, with D unresolved. Looked up from germline, CDR1 is SGHDT and CDR2 is YYEEEE. The CDR3 extends over 15 amino acids. The V end lost 0 bases, the J end lost 3 bases, and 9 bases lay between the germline ends.

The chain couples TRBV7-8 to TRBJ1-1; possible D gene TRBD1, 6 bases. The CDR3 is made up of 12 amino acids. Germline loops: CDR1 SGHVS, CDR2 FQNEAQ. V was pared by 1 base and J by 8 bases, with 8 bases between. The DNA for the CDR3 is TGTGCCAGCAGCTTAGAGGGGGGAGAAGCTTTCTTT. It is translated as CASSLEGGEAFF.

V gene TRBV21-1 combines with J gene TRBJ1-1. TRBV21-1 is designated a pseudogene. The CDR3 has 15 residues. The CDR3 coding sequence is TGTGCCAGCAGCAAAGGTACGGGCCGGGGCACTGAAGCTTTCTTT. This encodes CASSKGTGRGTEAFF.

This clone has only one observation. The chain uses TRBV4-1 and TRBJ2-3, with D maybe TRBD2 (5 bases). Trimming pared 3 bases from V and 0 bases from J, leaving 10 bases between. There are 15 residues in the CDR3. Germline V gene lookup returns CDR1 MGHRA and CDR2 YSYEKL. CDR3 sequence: CASSQSSGSTDTQYF. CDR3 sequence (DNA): TGCGCCAGCAGCCAGAGCTCGGGGAGCACAGATACGCAGTATTTT.

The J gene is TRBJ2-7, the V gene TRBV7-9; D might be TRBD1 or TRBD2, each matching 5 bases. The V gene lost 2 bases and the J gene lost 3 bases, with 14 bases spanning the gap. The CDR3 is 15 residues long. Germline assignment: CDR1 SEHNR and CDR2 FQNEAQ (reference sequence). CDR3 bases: TGTGCCAGCAGCTTATCCGGGAAGGGGAGCTACGAGCAGTACTTC. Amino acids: CASSLSGKGSYEQYF.

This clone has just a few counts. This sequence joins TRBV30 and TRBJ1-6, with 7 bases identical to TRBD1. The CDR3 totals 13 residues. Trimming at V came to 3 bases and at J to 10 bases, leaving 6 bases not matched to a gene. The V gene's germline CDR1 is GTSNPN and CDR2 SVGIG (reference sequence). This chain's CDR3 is CAWSYDRESPLHF. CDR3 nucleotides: TGTGCCTGGAGCTACGACAGGGAATCACCCCTCCACTTT.

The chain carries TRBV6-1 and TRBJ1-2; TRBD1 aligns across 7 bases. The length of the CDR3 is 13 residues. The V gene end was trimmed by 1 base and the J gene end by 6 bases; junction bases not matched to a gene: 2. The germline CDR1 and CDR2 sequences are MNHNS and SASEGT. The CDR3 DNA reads TGTGCCAGCAGTGAAGGGGACAGACATGGCTACACCTTC. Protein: CASSEGDRHGYTF.

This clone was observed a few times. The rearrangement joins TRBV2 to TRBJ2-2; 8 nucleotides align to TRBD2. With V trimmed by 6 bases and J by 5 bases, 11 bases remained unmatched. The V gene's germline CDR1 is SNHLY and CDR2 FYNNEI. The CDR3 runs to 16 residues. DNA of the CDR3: TGTGCCAGCAGGGAGCGGGGGACCGGGCTGACCGGGGAGCTGTTTTTT. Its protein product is CASRERGTGLTGELFF.

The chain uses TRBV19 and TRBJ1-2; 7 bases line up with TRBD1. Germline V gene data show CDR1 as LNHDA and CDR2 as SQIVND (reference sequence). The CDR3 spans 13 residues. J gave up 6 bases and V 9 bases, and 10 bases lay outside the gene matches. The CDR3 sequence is CASRSGGSHGYTF. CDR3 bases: TGTGCCAGCCGTTCAGGGGGTAGTCATGGCTACACCTTC.

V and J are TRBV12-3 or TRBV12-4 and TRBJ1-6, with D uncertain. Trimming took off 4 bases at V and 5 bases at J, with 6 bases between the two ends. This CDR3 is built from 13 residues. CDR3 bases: TGTGCCAGCAGTTCAAGGGATAATTCACCCCTCCACTTT. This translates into CASSSRDNSPLHF.

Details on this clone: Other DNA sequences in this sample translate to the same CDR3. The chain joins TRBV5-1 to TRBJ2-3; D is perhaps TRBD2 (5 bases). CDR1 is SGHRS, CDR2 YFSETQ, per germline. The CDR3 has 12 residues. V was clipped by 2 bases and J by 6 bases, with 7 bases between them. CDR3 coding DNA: TGCGCCAGCAGCTTAGAGGGCGATACGCAGTATTTT. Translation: CASSLEGDTQYF.

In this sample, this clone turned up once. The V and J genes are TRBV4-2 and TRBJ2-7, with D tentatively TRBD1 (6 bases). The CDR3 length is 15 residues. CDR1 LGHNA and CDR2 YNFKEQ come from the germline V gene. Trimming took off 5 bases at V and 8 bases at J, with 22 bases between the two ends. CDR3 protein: CASSELTGDSFKQYF. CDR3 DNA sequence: TGTGCCAGCAGCGAATTGACAGGAGACAGCTTCAAGCAGTACTTC.

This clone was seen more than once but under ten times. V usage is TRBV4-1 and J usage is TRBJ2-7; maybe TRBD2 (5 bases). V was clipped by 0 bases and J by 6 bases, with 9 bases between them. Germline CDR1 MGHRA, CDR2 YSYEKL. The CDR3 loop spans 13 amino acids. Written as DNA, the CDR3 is TGCGCCAGCAGCCAAGAGAGGGAGCGCGAGCAGTACTTC. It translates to CASSQEREREQYF.

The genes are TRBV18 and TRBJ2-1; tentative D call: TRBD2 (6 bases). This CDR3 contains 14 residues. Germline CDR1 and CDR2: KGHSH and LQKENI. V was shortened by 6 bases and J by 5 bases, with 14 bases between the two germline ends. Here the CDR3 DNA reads TGTGCCAGCTCCCTCGGACTACTGAACAATGAGCAGTTCTTC. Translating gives CASSLGLLNNEQFF.

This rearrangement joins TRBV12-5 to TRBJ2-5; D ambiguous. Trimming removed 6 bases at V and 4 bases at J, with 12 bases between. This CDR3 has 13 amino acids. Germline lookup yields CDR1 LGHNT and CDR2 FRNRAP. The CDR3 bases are TGTGCTAGTGGGGTGGGTGCGTCAGAGACCCAGTACTTC. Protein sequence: CASGVGASETQYF.

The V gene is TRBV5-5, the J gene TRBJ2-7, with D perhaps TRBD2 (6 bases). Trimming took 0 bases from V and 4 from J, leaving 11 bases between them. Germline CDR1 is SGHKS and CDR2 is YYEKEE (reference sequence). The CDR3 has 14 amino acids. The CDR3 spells CASSLAHGGYEQYF. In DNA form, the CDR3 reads TGTGCCAGCAGCTTGGCCCACGGGGGATACGAGCAGTACTTC.